These T cell receptor beta chains were read from a single sample in a study of monozygotic twins with inflammatory bowel disease. TCRdb reprocessed the 5' RACE reads, keeping one entry per CDR3 protein, no DNA. The table for this sample gives 210,000 or so distinct CDR3 sequences. Source material: blood. The receptor set was obtained from a human donor with ulcerative colitis or Crohn's disease, or a healthy co-twin of an affected twin (not recorded which). CDR3s include the opening cysteine and the closing phenylalanine or tryptophan.

TRBV5-1	TRBJ1-1	CASSCGTRRDHCLRNTEAFF
TRBV24-1	TRBJ2-2	CATRTGATGELFF
TRBV20-1	TRBJ2-3	CSANAGGAYTDTQYF
TRBV19	TRBJ2-3	CASSPSGNTDTQYF
TRBV6-9	TRBJ2-3	CASSLFGTSTTDTQYF
TRBV5-1	TRBJ1-2	CASSLEQGDGYTF
TRBV2	TRBJ1-5	CASSDRDRVNQPQHF
TRBV5-6	TRBJ2-7	CASSLASLGVPSYEQYF
TRBV18	TRBJ2-1	CASSPGIGLGSYNEQFF
TRBV11-2	TRBJ1-2	CASSLRATDFYGYTF
TRBV20-1	TRBJ2-7	CSARGTLNSYEQYF
TRBV12-3/TRBV12-4	TRBJ1-3	CASSSRDRASGNTIYF
TRBV6-5	TRBJ1-3	CASSYQRIVSGNTIYF
TRBV7-9	TRBJ1-5	CASSIGNQPQHF
TRBV4-3	TRBJ2-7	CASSQDWQDFSYEQYF
TRBV7-2	TRBJ2-2	CASSFGPNTGELFF
TRBV7-2	TRBJ2-5	CASSSGPMVGETQYF
TRBV7-9	TRBJ1-2	CASSSYDGGYTF
TRBV5-1	TRBJ1-4	CASRVQPVNEKLFF
TRBV12-3/TRBV12-4	TRBJ2-3	CASSFPASGAVADTQYF
TRBV7-9	TRBJ1-1	CASSGSGITEAFF
TRBV4-2	TRBJ2-1	CASSLPGQGTDEQFF
TRBV20-1	TRBJ2-7	CSARPSSALLGEQYF
TRBV6-1	TRBJ1-1	CASRGTGTNTEAFF
TRBV5-1	TRBJ1-1	CASSFFGVNTEAFF
TRBV7-9	TRBJ1-3	CASSPTGGVGNTIYF
TRBV5-1	TRBJ2-5	CASSLGLTQETQYF
TRBV6-5	TRBJ2-3	CASSHWDINTDTQYF
TRBV27	TRBJ1-5	CASRDNYSNQPQHF
TRBV20-1	TRBJ2-1	CSARVPLREVFGEQFF
TRBV28	TRBJ1-4	CAGKDSSNEKLFF
TRBV27	TRBJ2-7	CASSPLVSSYEQYF
TRBV7-6	TRBJ1-6	CASSQDRTNSPLHF
TRBV11-1	TRBJ1-6	CASSPTLDRLGGNSPLHF
TRBV7-7	TRBJ1-1	CASSLLEGTEAFF
TRBV12-5	TRBJ2-1	CASGLSSGGVYNEQFF
TRBV7-2	TRBJ1-2	CTSSLQYSGSADGYTF
TRBV7-2	TRBJ1-2	CASSSRQGGLDGYTF
TRBV20-1	TRBJ1-6	CSARDPGDSNSPLHF
TRBV18	TRBJ2-3	CASSTGGGTDTQYF
TRBV18	TRBJ1-1	CASSPDSITEAFF
TRBV5-1	TRBJ2-3	CASSLETSTDTQYF
TRBV20-1	TRBJ2-5	CSASRVMQETQYF
TRBV5-1	TRBJ2-5	CASSLDRGIEAFQETQYF
TRBV5-6	TRBJ2-4	CASSLRWGGVKNIQYF
TRBV30	TRBJ2-3	CAWSPGTDTQYF